This T cell receptor (beta chain) was recorded in a study of T-cell reconstitution after alpha-beta-depleted transplantation in children. Unique molecular identifiers featured in how the TCRbeta library was prepared. One entry per CDR3 protein, called by TCRdb with MiXCR from the PCR reads. The top ten clones hold 25% to 35% of a sample with about 980,000 distinct CDR3 sequences, about 29% of them seen once. The length of the CDR3 is 13 residues. Trimming stripped 3 bases from V and 7 bases from J, with 10 bases between. Germline CDR1 and CDR2: MNHNY and SVGAGI (reference sequence). Sequences were derived from PBMCs, mostly from graft donor cells, sampled 360 days after TCRalphabeta/CD19-depleted stem cell transplant. The TCR originated in a boy in the first two years of life who had a stem cell transplant for SCID, so the T cells may come from the graft donor. The gene calls are TRBV6-6 and TRBJ2-1; D remains ambiguous. The CDR3 DNA follows: TGTGCCAGCAGTTATCTAGAGAGAAATGAGCAGTTCTTC. It is translated as CASSYLERNEQFF.